The rows below give T cell receptor beta chains drawn from one sample of a study of control samples from healthy donors and cancer patients. Sequencing used immunoSEQ multiplex PCR; TCRdb keeps in-frame clones, though not all of them. The table has about 410,000 clones, roughly 90% seen once. The sequenced material came from PBMCs. All receptors come from a middle-aged man with head and neck cancer. Both conserved end residues are part of each CDR3. D genes are given only for firm matches. Where a row states a size, it is once, few, many or the class of an expanded clone; other rows omit it.

abundance	v_gene	d_gene	j_gene	CDR3nt	CDR3aa
NA	TRBV10-3	NA	TRBJ1-2	TGTGCCATCAGTGAGTTCTTAACAGATTATGGCTACACCTTC	CAISEFLTDYGYTF
NA	TRBV4-3	NA	TRBJ1-3	TGCGCCAGCAGCCAAGATCATACACCGATCGGAAACACCATATATTTT	CASSQDHTPIGNTIYF
NA	TRBV5-1	NA	TRBJ2-6	TGCGCCAGCCAGCCAGCTCTAGGCCCCGGGGCCAACGTCCTGACTTTC	CASQPALGPGANVLTF
NA	TRBV5-1	NA	TRBJ1-1	TGCGCCAGCAGCTTGGCTGGGAACACTGAAGCTTTCTTT	CASSLAGNTEAFF
few	TRBV19	TRBD1	TRBJ2-7	TGTGCCAGTAGGAGGCAGGGGGTTTCCTACGAGCAGTACTTC	CASRRQGVSYEQYF
NA	TRBV2	NA	TRBJ2-5	TGTGCCAGCAGTGAGCGAGGGCCTGAGCTTCGGGTAAAAGAGACCCAGTACTTC	CASSERGPELRVKETQYF
NA	TRBV27	NA	TRBJ1-6	TGTGCCAGCAGTCCCTTAGGGGCAGAGATTAATTCACCCCTCCACTTT	CASSPLGAEINSPLHF
NA	TRBV18	NA	TRBJ1-5	TGTGCCAGCTCACCGCAACGCGCCGGGCAGCCCCAGCATTTT	CASSPQRAGQPQHF
NA	TRBV10-3	TRBD2	TRBJ2-7	TGTGCCATCAGTGAGGGTAGCGGGTCGAGCTCCTACGAGCAGTACTTC	CAISEGSGSSSYEQYF
NA	TRBV7-8	TRBD2	TRBJ2-7	TGTGCCAGCAGCTTTCTAGCGGGGGCCTCCTCCTACGAGCAGTACTTC	CASSFLAGASSYEQYF
once	TRBV2	NA	TRBJ2-3	TGTGCCAGCAGTGAAACGAATACGCAGTATTTT	CASSETNTQYF
NA	TRBV12-3/TRBV12-4	TRBD1	TRBJ1-1	TGTGCCAGCAGCCTGACAGGGCACACTGAAGCTTTCTTT	CASSLTGHTEAFF
NA	TRBV5-4	TRBD1	TRBJ2-7	TGTGCCAGCAGCCCCGGCCGACAGGGGGCCAGCTACGAGCAGTACTTC	CASSPGRQGASYEQYF
NA	TRBV28	NA	TRBJ1-1	TGTGCCAGCAGCCCCAGTGGATCCCATGAAGCTTTCTTT	CASSPSGSHEAFF
NA	TRBV6-1	NA	TRBJ1-4	TGTGCCAGCAGTGAAGCGCCGGGGTACAATGAAAAACTGTTTTTT	CASSEAPGYNEKLFF
once	TRBV5-1	TRBD2	TRBJ2-1	TGCGCCAGCAGCTTGGAGGGACTAGCGGATAATGAGCAGTTCTTC	CASSLEGLADNEQFF
NA	TRBV6-5	TRBD1	TRBJ1-6	TGTGCCAGCAGTTCGGGACAGTATAATTCAGCCCTCCACTTT	CASSSGQYNSALHF
NA	TRBV18	TRBD1	TRBJ1-5	TGTGCCAGCTCCAACGGGGCAGGGGGCGCCGATCAGCCCCAGCATTTT	CASSNGAGGADQPQHF
few	TRBV28	TRBD1	TRBJ1-2	TGTGCCAGCAGTATCACAGGGGTATATGGCTACACCTTC	CASSITGVYGYTF
NA	TRBV6-5	NA	TRBJ1-6	TGTGCCAGCATCTATTCAGGGAGCTCACCCCTCCACTTT	CASIYSGSSPLHF
NA	TRBV19	TRBD1	TRBJ2-1	TGTGCCAGTAGTATCTTGGGACAGGGACCCTACAATGAGCAGTTCTTC	CASSILGQGPYNEQFF
NA	TRBV5-5	TRBD1	TRBJ1-3	TGTGCCAGCAGCTTGGGACCGGGACAGGGAAACACCATATATTTT	CASSLGPGQGNTIYF
NA	TRBV18	NA	TRBJ2-1	TGTGCCAGCTCCCCCGGGCCCGGGGGCCGCAATGAGCAGTTCTTC	CASSPGPGGRNEQFF
NA	TRBV10-2	TRBD1	TRBJ1-1	TGCGCCAGCAGCCCCGGGACAGAGACTGAAGCTTTCTTT	CASSPGTETEAFF
NA	TRBV21-1	NA	TRBJ2-7	TGTGCCAGCAGCAAAGCTAAAGCGGCCCTATCCTACGAGCAGTACTTC	CASSKAKAALSYEQYF
NA	TRBV9	TRBD1	TRBJ2-1	TGTGCCAGCAGCGTAGCCCTGACAGGGGTCACTGAGCAGTTCTTC	CASSVALTGVTEQFF
NA	TRBV4-1	TRBD1	TRBJ2-2	TGCGCCAGTAACAGGGGGACCGGGGAGCTGTTTTTT	CASNRGTGELFF
NA	TRBV10-3	TRBD1	TRBJ1-6	TGTGCCACCGCCGGGACAGCAAATTCACCCCTCCACTTT	CATAGTANSPLHF
NA	TRBV18	NA	TRBJ2-5	TGTGCCAGCTCACAACAGGGACAAGAGACCCAGTACTTC	CASSQQGQETQYF
NA	TRBV10-1	NA	TRBJ1-2	TGCGCCAGCAGTGACGGTCTCAGCGGCTACACCTTC	CASSDGLSGYTF
many	TRBV3-1/TRBV3-2	NA	TRBJ2-7	TGTGCCAGCAGCCAGAAAGGGGAGCAGTACTTC	CASSQKGEQYF
NA	TRBV5-4	NA	TRBJ1-2	TGTGCCAGCAGCTTGGTGCAATCGGCCAACTATGGCTACACCTTC	CASSLVQSANYGYTF
few	TRBV19	NA	TRBJ2-2	TGTGCCAGTACCCCCGGGCCAGGGGACACCGGGGAGCTGTTTTTT	CASTPGPGDTGELFF
few	TRBV9	NA	TRBJ1-1	TGTGCCAGCAGCGCCAGGGAACGTCCGTTCACTGAAGCTTTCTTT	CASSARERPFTEAFF
NA	TRBV5-5	NA	TRBJ2-3	TGTGCCAGCAGCCCCTGGCCCCTAGATACGCAGTATTTT	CASSPWPLDTQYF
once	TRBV4-1	TRBD2	TRBJ2-1	TGCGCCAGCAGCCCTAGGCGAGCGGGAGAGGGCTCCTACAATGAGCAGTTCTTC	CASSPRRAGEGSYNEQFF
NA	TRBV4-2	NA	TRBJ1-1	TGTGCCAGCAGCCAAGAGCGAGGCAGTGTGAACACTGAAGCTTTCTTT	CASSQERGSVNTEAFF
NA	TRBV15	TRBD2	TRBJ2-3	TGTGCCACGGCCCGTAGCGGGTCCCAGGGAGATACGCAGTATTTT	CATARSGSQGDTQYF
NA	TRBV28	NA	TRBJ2-2	TGTGCCAGCAGTTTGGCCGGGACACTCTCAAGCGGGGAGCTGTTTTTT	CASSLAGTLSSGELFF
NA	TRBV9	NA	TRBJ1-1	TGTGCCAGCAGCCCACTAGGAATGAACACTGAAGCTTTCTTT	CASSPLGMNTEAFF
NA	TRBV2	NA	TRBJ1-1	TGTGCCGGCCTTATTCGGGGGGAGGTTGTTTACGCTTTCTTT	CAGLIRGEVVYAFF
NA	TRBV6-5	NA	TRBJ2-1	TGTGCCAGCAGTTACACCTATGTAGGACAGTACAATGAGCAGTTCTTC	CASSYTYVGQYNEQFF
NA	TRBV1	NA	TRBJ2-1	TGCACCAGCGAGCCTAGCGGGAGATACAATGAGCAGTTCTTC	CTSEPSGRYNEQFF
NA	TRBV29-1	TRBD2	TRBJ2-3	TGCAGCGTGAGGAGAGCTAGCGGGGCTAGCACAGATACGCAGTATTTT	CSVRRASGASTDTQYF
NA	TRBV6-5	TRBD2	TRBJ2-2	TGTGCCAGCAGGCGGCCTAGCGGGAACACCGGGGAGCTGTTTTTT	CASRRPSGNTGELFF
NA	TRBV7-8	NA	TRBJ2-7	TGTGCCAGCAGCTCACCCCCCGGGACACTCTCCTACGAGCAGTACTTC	CASSSPPGTLSYEQYF
NA	TRBV18	NA	TRBJ1-2	TGTGCCAGCTCACCACCGTATAACGCATATGGCTACACCTTC	CASSPPYNAYGYTF
NA	TRBV21-1	NA	TRBJ2-3	TGTGCCAGCAGCGGACGACTAGCGGGGGACCATCCACGAGACACAGATACGCAGTATTTT	CASSGRLAGDHPRDTDTQYF
NA	TRBV5-1	NA	TRBJ2-4	TGCGCCAGCAGCTGGGGGCCCGGGACAGCCAAAAACATTCAGTACTTC	CASSWGPGTAKNIQYF
once	TRBV4-1	NA	TRBJ1-2	TGCGCCAGCAGCCAACCGGGCCTCGGCTATGGCTACACCTTC	CASSQPGLGYGYTF
NA	TRBV2	NA	TRBJ1-4	TGTGCCAGCAGTGACCCAGGGGACGGCGCAAAACTGTTTTTT	CASSDPGDGAKLFF
once	TRBV6-5	TRBD1	TRBJ2-7	TGTGCCTGCTGTCTGGGGACAGGGTTTGAGCAGTACTTC	CACCLGTGFEQYF
NA	TRBV6-5	NA	TRBJ1-6	TGTGCCAGCAAATTGTCAGGGGATTCACCCCTCCACTTT	CASKLSGDSPLHF
NA	TRBV6-5	TRBD2	TRBJ2-5	TGTGCCAGCAGTTATACGGGACTAGCGGGCCGAGAGACCCAGTACTTC	CASSYTGLAGRETQYF
NA	TRBV5-4	NA	TRBJ2-5	TGTGCCAGCAGCTTGTCGGCTGGGGAGACCCAGTACTTC	CASSLSAGETQYF
NA	TRBV6-2/TRBV6-3	NA	TRBJ2-3	TGTGCCAGCAGTCCACAGGGAGGATATACGCAGTATTTT	CASSPQGGYTQYF
NA	TRBV11-2	NA	TRBJ2-3	TGTGCCAGCAGCTTTTATCGGGGGACTTACACAGATACGCAGTATTTT	CASSFYRGTYTDTQYF
NA	TRBV19	TRBD1	TRBJ1-4	TGTGCCAGTAGAGCAGGGACAGCGGGTGAAAAACTGTTTTTT	CASRAGTAGEKLFF
NA	TRBV6-5	NA	TRBJ2-1	TGTGCCAGCAGTTACTCTGGAGGGGTGAGTGAGCAGTTCTTC	CASSYSGGVSEQFF
NA	TRBV28	TRBD1	TRBJ2-5	TGTGCCAGCAGACTCGGGACAGCCCAAGAGACCCAGTACTTC	CASRLGTAQETQYF